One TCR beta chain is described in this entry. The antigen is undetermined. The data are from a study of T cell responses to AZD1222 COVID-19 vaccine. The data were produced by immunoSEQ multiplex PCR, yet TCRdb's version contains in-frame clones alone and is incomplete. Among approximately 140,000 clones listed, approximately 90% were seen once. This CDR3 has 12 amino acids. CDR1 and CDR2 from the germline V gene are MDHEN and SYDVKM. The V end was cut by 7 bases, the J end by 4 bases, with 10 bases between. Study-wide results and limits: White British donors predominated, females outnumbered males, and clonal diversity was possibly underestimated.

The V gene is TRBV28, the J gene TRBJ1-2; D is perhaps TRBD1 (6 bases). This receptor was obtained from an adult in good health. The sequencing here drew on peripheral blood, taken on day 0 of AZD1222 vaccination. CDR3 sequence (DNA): TGTGCCAGCATAGGGGGGGTCTATGGCTACACCTTC. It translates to CASIGGVYGYTF.